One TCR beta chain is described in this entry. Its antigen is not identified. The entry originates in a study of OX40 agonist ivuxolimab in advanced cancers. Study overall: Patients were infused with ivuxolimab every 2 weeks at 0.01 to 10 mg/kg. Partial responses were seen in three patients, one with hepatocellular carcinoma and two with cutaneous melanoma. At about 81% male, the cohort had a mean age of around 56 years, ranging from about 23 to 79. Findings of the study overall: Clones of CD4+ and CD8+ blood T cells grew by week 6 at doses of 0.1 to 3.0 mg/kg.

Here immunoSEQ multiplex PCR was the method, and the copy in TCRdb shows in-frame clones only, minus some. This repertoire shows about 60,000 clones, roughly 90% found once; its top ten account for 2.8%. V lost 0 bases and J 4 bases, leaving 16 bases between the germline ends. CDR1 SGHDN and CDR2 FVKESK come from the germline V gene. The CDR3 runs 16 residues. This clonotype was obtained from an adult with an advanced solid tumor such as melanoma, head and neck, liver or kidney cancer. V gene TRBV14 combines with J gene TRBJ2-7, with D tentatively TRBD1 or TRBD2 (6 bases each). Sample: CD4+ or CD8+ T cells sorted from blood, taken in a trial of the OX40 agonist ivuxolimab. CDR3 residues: CASSQDFWQGRYEQYF. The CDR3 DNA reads TGTGCCAGCAGCCAAGATTTTTGGCAGGGGAGGTACGAGCAGTACTTC.